This T cell receptor (beta chain) was sequenced in a study of CD8+CD57+ T cells in acquired aplastic anemia. Whole-study results and caveats: Patients and controls shared 25 to 30 CD8+ CDR3 sequences, which appeared highly expressed in patients and within their immunodominant clones. With respect to CD8+ Simpson's diversity, patients and controls did not differ significantly.

Points on this clonotype: What it recognizes is unknown.

Researchers used genomic DNA as the template to profile TCR beta VDJ and CDR3. Via MiXCR, TCRdb re-called the reads, giving one row per CDR3 protein. The sample contains hundreds of thousands of distinct CDR3 sequences, 50% to 65% of which appear only once. Patients chosen for sequencing had shown CD8+CD57+ cell expansion by flow cytometry. V lost 5 bases to trimming and J lost 7 bases, with 18 bases between them. CDR3 length: 14 residues. The germline gives CDR1 SGHAT, CDR2 FQDESV (reference sequence). The specimen sequenced was sorted CD4+, CD8+, or CD8+CD57+ T cells (not recorded which) from PBMCs. The chain links TRBV11-1 to TRBJ2-7; possibly TRBD2 for D (5 bases). This TCR was sampled from a human donor with aplastic anemia. The CDR3 protein is CASSGGEHYVEQYF. The CDR3 DNA sequence: TGTGCCAGCAGCGGTGGGGAGCACTACGTGGAGCAGTACTTC.